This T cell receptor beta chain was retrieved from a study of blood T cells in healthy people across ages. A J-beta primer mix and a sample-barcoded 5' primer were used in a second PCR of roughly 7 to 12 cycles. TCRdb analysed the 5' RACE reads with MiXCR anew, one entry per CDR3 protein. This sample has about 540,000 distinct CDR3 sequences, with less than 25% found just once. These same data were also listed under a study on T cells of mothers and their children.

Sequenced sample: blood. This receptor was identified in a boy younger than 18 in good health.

For the CDR3, the DNA is TGTGCCAGCAGTGAGCGGGGGCGCGAGCAGTACTTC. It codes for CASSERGREQYF. The chain employs TRBV6-5 and TRBJ2-7; 8 bases agree with TRBD2. The CDR3 has 12 residues. Unmatched junction bases numbered 3, after V lost 5 bases and J lost 6 bases. Germline loops: CDR1 MNHEY, CDR2 SVGAGI.